This TCR beta chain was recovered during a study of blood T cells in healthy people across ages. General study results and limits: While age rose, TCR beta diversity per million T cells dropped in a roughly linear way. In these data, TCR beta diversity tracked strongly with naive T cell percentage. Comparison with aged donors showed that long-lived donors had more naive CD4+ cells and higher diversity.

This clonotype was seen only a few times. Its antigen is undetermined. Extracted total RNA amounted to at least 6 micrograms for each sample. The CDR3 sequence is 14 residues long. The V gene lost 1 base and the J gene lost 10 bases, with 14 bases spanning the gap. A second roughly 7 to 12 cycle PCR used barcoded and J-beta primers. TCRdb analysed the 5' RACE reads with MiXCR anew, one entry per CDR3 protein. The sample holds roughly 800,000 distinct CDR3 sequences, around half seen once. Sequenced input: blood. The chain is built from TRBV12-3 or TRBV12-4 and TRBJ2-1; perhaps TRBD1 as D (6 bases). The TCR originated in an elderly man in good health. The CDR3 is CASSLGTGHKEQFF. The CDR3 DNA is TGTGCCAGCAGTTTAGGGACGGGACATAAGGAGCAGTTCTTC.